The 9 T cell receptor beta chains in this list originate from one sample, sequenced in a study of metastatic and nonmetastatic thyroid tumors. TCRdb called clones again from the PCR reads with MiXCR. The sample has some 12,000 clones, about 31% seen once. Every patient underwent thyroid surgery untreated. The sequenced sample consisted of tumor tissue. These TCRs come from a female donor with papillary thyroid cancer or a benign thyroid nodule (not recorded which). Some clones in this sample may be carry-over from other donors' samples.

This clone was detected many times. The V call is TRBV5-1, the J call TRBJ2-3; D is possibly TRBD1 (7 bases). The CDR3 length is 14 residues. V lost 7 bases and J 2 bases, leaving 14 bases between the germline ends. Germline V gene lookup returns CDR1 SGHRS and CDR2 YFSETQ. CDR3 nucleotide sequence: TGCGCCAGCGGCCAGGGGGGTTTCACAGATACGCAGTATTTT. It is translated as CASGQGGFTDTQYF.

This clone was observed a single time. The rearrangement joins TRBV20-1 to TRBJ2-1; TRBD1 agrees at 10 bases. This CDR3 is built from 16 residues. Germline trimming cut 0 bases from V and 5 bases from J; bases unmatched to any gene: 7. Germline CDR1 is DFQATT and CDR2 is SNEGSKA (reference sequence). This chain's CDR3 is CSARDLGTGDNNEQFF. In DNA form, the CDR3 reads TGCAGTGCTAGAGATCTCGGGACAGGGGACAACAATGAGCAGTTCTTC.

The table lists this clone with many counts. The chain carries TRBV29-1 and TRBJ2-7; D not certain. Deletions cut 6 bases from V and 2 bases from J, with 8 bases between. The CDR3 has 11 amino acids. CDR1 and CDR2 from the germline V gene are SQVTM and ANQGSEA. The CDR3 bases are TGCAGCGTGATGACCGCCTACGAGCAGTACTTC. This gives the protein CSVMTAYEQYF.

The chain is built from TRBV30 and TRBJ2-7, with 9 nucleotides matching TRBD1. CDR1 GTSNPN and CDR2 SVGIG come from the germline V gene (reference sequence). The V and J ends lost 2 bases and 11 bases, in that order; junction bases with no gene match: 10. The CDR3 runs 13 residues. The CDR3 loop reads CAWSPPGQGWKYF. Here the CDR3 DNA reads TGTGCCTGGAGTCCACCGGGACAGGGATGGAAGTACTTC.

Comments on this clone: Given a much more abundant clone one base away, this may be a read error. Likely a read error: the CDR3 ends without its conserved phenylalanine or tryptophan. The V gene is TRBV29-1, the J gene TRBJ2-3; D is unclear. Trimming stripped 8 bases from V and 2 bases from J, with 17 bases between. The germline gives CDR1 SQVTM, CDR2 ANQGSEA. The CDR3 loop spans 14 amino acids. CDR3 residues: CSPEHRGNTDTQYL. DNA of the CDR3: TGCAGCCCTGAACACAGAGGTAACACAGATACGCAGTATCTT.

The rearrangement joins TRBV30 to TRBJ2-7; TRBD1 might be the D (5 bases). Germline assignment: CDR1 GTSNPN and CDR2 SVGIG (reference sequence). The CDR3 sequence is 14 residues long. The germline V and J ends were trimmed by 2 bases and 5 bases, with 16 bases remaining between them. This CDR3 reads CAWSPRQIRHEQYF. The CDR3 DNA sequence: TGTGCCTGGAGTCCGCGACAGATTAGGCACGAGCAGTACTTC. Using reference TRBV30 and TRBJ2-7 for the parts outside the CDR3, the full variable domain is SQTIHQWPATLVQPVGSPLSLECTVEGTSNPNLYWYRQAAGRGLQLLFYSVGIGQISSEVPQNLSASRPQDRQFILSSKKLLLSDSGFYLCAWSPRQIRHEQYFGPGTRLTVT.

The rearrangement links TRBV27 to TRBJ2-7, with D unclear. Germline V gene data show CDR1 as MNHEY and CDR2 as SMNVEV (reference sequence). V was cut by 8 bases and J by 2 bases, with 16 bases left in between. The CDR3 extends over 14 amino acids. CDR3 bases: TGTGCCAGCCGGTTAAGCCCTGACACCTACGAGCAGTACTTC. It specifies CASRLSPDTYEQYF.

The chain uses TRBV6-9 and TRBJ2-2, with D possibly being TRBD1 or TRBD2 (5 bases each). Looked up from germline, CDR1 is MNHGY and CDR2 is SVAAGI. This CDR3 comprises 13 residues. Deletions cut 4 bases from V and 6 bases from J, with 9 bases between. The CDR3 protein is CASSWGRAGELFF. CDR3 nucleotides: TGTGCCAGCAGTTGGGGACGGGCCGGGGAGCTGTTTTTT.

This clone has ten or more counts. The rearrangement uses TRBV6-2 or TRBV6-3 and TRBJ2-1; 10 nucleotides agree with TRBD2. The ends lost 5 bases at V and 7 bases at J; junction bases unmatched: 8. Germline CDR1 MNHEY, CDR2 SVGEGT. CDR3 size: 15 residues. In nucleotides, the CDR3 is TGTGCCAGCAGTGAACTAGCGGGAATTCGGAATGAGCAGTTCTTC. This encodes CASSELAGIRNEQFF.